The 13 T cell receptor beta chains listed next were all sequenced from one sample in a study of Ad26.COV2.S vaccination and SARS-CoV-2 variants. Treatment: 15 to 20 received Ad26.COV2.S at low or high dose, single or two shots; five or six received placebo; per-sample allocation not given. Sample collection was performed on day 63 after the first vaccine or placebo injection. Using immunoSEQ multiplex PCR, the repertoire was profiled, and TCRdb retains in-frame clones only, with some absent. There are roughly 380,000 clones in the sample; roughly 88% occur only once, and 3.6% lies in the top ten. The sample was peripheral blood, taken in a trial of Ad26.COV2.S vaccine versus placebo. All receptors derive from a person between 18 and 60 years old who received the Ad26.COV2.S COVID-19 vaccine or a placebo.

The gene calls are TRBV29-1 and TRBJ1-2; the D gene is possibly TRBD1 (5 bases). In germline, CDR1 is SQVTM, CDR2 ANQGSEA. The CDR3 sequence is 14 residues long. Between the trimmed V and J ends, which lost 5 bases and 0 bases, there was a span of 13 bases. The CDR3 coding sequence is TGCAGCGTTATTACGGGACTAGCTAACTATGGCTACACCTTC. It specifies CSVITGLANYGYTF.

This clone was picked up a small number of times. The chain uses TRBV5-6 and TRBJ1-5; no definite D call. CDR1 SGHDT and CDR2 YYEEEE come from the germline V gene. CDR3 length: 12 residues. Trimming stripped 0 bases from V and 6 bases from J, with 4 bases between. CDR3 loop: CASSLGRQPQHF. The CDR3 nucleotides read TGTGCCAGCAGCTTGGGACGTCAGCCCCAGCATTTT. Full variable domain (rest looked up from reference TRBV5-6 and TRBJ1-5): DAGVTQSPTHLIKTRGQQVTLRCSPKSGHDTVSWYQQALGQGPQFIFQYYEEEERQRGNFPDRFSGHQFPNYSSELNVNALLLGDSALYLCASSLGRQPQHFGDGTRLSIL.

This clone appeared a single time. The chain joins TRBV15 to TRBJ2-7; 13 nucleotides align to TRBD2. The J segment lost 1 base and the V segment lost 1 base, leaving 7 bases of the junction unmatched. This CDR3 is built from 18 residues. CDR1 and CDR2 from the germline V gene are LNHNV and YYDKDF (reference sequence). This CDR3 reads CATSRGEATSGGSYEQYF. The CDR3 bases are TGTGCCACCAGCAGAGGGGAGGCGACTAGCGGGGGGTCCTACGAGCAGTACTTC.

The chain carries TRBV7-3 and TRBJ2-7; D is undetermined. Trimming took 5 bases from V and 2 from J, leaving 13 bases between them. Per germline, CDR1 SGHTA and CDR2 FQGTGA. The CDR3 runs to 14 residues. The CDR3 DNA is TGTGCCAGCAGCCCTTACCCCGGGCCCTACGAGCAGTACTTC. Protein sequence: CASSPYPGPYEQYF.

V usage is TRBV9 and J usage is TRBJ2-7; 12 bases match TRBD1. J was trimmed by 6 bases and V by 3 bases; bases with no gene match: 7. CDR3 size: 15 residues. Germline V gene sequence: CDR1 SGDLS, CDR2 YYNGEE. The CDR3 reads CASSEDSGQGAEQYF. In nucleotides, the CDR3 is TGTGCCAGCAGCGAGGATTCGGGACAGGGGGCCGAGCAGTACTTC.

The V call is TRBV18, the J call TRBJ2-7; 9 positions agree with TRBD1. Germline V gene sequence: CDR1 KGHSH, CDR2 LQKENI. Germline trimming cut 1 base from V and 2 bases from J; bases unmatched to any gene: 6. This CDR3 has 16 amino acids. The CDR3 sequence: CASSPRDRVDTYEQYF. DNA of the CDR3: TGTGCCAGCTCACCACGGGACAGGGTGGATACCTACGAGCAGTACTTC.

V gene TRBV9 combines with J gene TRBJ1-1; D possibly corresponds to TRBD1 (5 bases). Trimming took 0 bases from V and 11 from J, leaving 11 bases between them. This CDR3 region has 12 residues. Germline CDR1 reads SGDLS; CDR2 reads YYNGEE. CDR3 sequence reads: CASSVEGRAAFF. In nucleotides, the CDR3 is TGTGCCAGCAGCGTAGAGGGGAGGGCGGCTTTCTTT. Full variable domain (missing parts from reference TRBV9 and TRBJ1-1): DSGVTQTPKHLITATGQRVTLRCSPRSGDLSVYWYQQSLDQGLQFLIQYYNGEERAKGNILERFSAQQFPDLHSELNLSSLELGDSALYFCASSVEGRAAFFGQGTRLTVV.

This chain joins TRBV19 and TRBJ2-2, with unresolved D. CDR3 size: 13 residues. Trimming cost V 5 bases and J 8 bases, with 12 bases left between them. Germline lookup yields CDR1 LNHDA and CDR2 SQIVND (reference sequence). The CDR3 protein is CASSAQAGGELFF. CDR3 nucleotides: TGTGCCAGTAGTGCTCAGGCTGGGGGGGAGCTGTTTTTT.

The V call is TRBV28, the J call TRBJ1-2; 10 bases match TRBD1. CDR1 is MDHEN, CDR2 SYDVKM, per germline. The J segment lost 3 bases and the V segment lost 5 bases, leaving 12 bases of the junction unmatched. The CDR3 spans 17 residues. The CDR3 coding sequence is TGTGCCAGCAGTCCCCGGGACAGGGGACTATCTTACTATGGCTACACCTTC. It codes for CASSPRDRGLSYYGYTF.

The chain is built from TRBV5-4 and TRBJ2-1; D is ambiguous. This CDR3 contains 12 residues. The germline CDR1 and CDR2 sequences are SGHNT and YYREEE (reference sequence). V lost 0 bases and J lost 11, with 9 bases in between. In nucleotides, the CDR3 is TGTGCCAGCAGCTTGGCCCGAGAGAAGCAGTTCTTC. Its translation: CASSLAREKQFF.

The chain employs TRBV7-6 and TRBJ2-2; no definite D call. V was pared by 5 bases and J by 4 bases, with 14 bases between. The CDR3 sequence is 15 residues long. CDR1 is SGHVS, CDR2 FNYEAQ, per germline. DNA for the CDR3: TGTGCCAGCAGCCAGCGAGACATCTCCACCGGGGAGCTGTTTTTT. Its protein is CASSQRDISTGELFF.

V and J are TRBV5-1 and TRBJ1-4; possible D gene TRBD1, 5 bases. The germline gives CDR1 SGHRS, CDR2 YFSETQ. Trimming shortened V by 4 bases and J by 0 bases, and 19 bases separated the two germline ends. The CDR3 sequence is 18 residues long. The CDR3 nucleotides read TGCGCCAGCAGCCCCATGGGACTGCTCTCCGCAACTAATGAAAAACTGTTTTTT. Its translation is CASSPMGLLSATNEKLFF.

This rearrangement joins TRBV11-1 to TRBJ2-7; D is ambiguous. Germline V gene sequence: CDR1 SGHAT, CDR2 FQDESV (reference sequence). The V gene lost 0 bases and the J gene lost 2 bases, with 2 bases spanning the gap. CDR3 length equals 12 residues. The CDR3 here is CASSLAPYEQYF. CDR3 coding DNA: TGTGCCAGCAGCTTAGCTCCCTACGAGCAGTACTTC.